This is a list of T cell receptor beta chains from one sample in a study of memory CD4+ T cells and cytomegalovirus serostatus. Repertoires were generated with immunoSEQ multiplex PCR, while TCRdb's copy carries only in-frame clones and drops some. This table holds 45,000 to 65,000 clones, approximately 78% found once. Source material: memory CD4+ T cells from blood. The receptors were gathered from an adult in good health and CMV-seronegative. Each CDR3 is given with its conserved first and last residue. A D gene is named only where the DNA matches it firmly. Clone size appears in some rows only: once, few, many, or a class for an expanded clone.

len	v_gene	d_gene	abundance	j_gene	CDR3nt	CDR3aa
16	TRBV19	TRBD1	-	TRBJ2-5	TGTGCCAGTAGTCCACTACGGGACAGGGGACAAGAGACCCAGTACTTC	CASSPLRDRGQETQYF
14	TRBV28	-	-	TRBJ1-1	TGTGCCAGCAGACGTCGGGCCAGAGCACTAGAAGCTTTCTTT	CASRRRARALEAFF
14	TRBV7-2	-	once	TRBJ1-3	TGTGCCAGCAGCTTAACTAGCTGGGGAAACACCATATATTTT	CASSLTSWGNTIYF
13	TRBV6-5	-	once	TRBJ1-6	TGTGCCAGCAGGGCCGTAGAAAATTCACCCCTCCACTTT	CASRAVENSPLHF
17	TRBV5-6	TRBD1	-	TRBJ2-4	TGTGCCAGCAGCTTGGCTTATGGGGACAGATCCAAAAACATTCAGTACTTC	CASSLAYGDRSKNIQYF
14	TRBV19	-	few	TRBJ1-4	TGTGCCAGTAGTATGCGGAGACTCGGTGAAAAACTGTTTTTT	CASSMRRLGEKLFF
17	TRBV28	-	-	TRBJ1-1	TGTGCCAGCAGCCCAACCTTAGGGGGGCCCAAGAACACTGAAGCTTTCTTT	CASSPTLGGPKNTEAFF
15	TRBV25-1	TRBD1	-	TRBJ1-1	TGTGCCAGCACCCCCACTAGGACAGGTGAGGCTGAAGCTTTCTTT	CASTPTRTGEAEAFF
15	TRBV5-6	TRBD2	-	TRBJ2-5	TGTGCCAGCAGCCCTCTAGCGGGTCTGGGAGAGACCCAGTACTTC	CASSPLAGLGETQYF
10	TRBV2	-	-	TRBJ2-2	TGTGCCCTCGGGATCGGGGAGCTGTTTTTT	CALGIGELFF
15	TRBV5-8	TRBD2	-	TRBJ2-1	TGTGCCAGCAGCTACTTGAGCGGGGGGGCGATTGAGCAGTTCTTC	CASSYLSGGAIEQFF
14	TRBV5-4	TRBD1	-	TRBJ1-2	TGTGCCAGCAGCGGGGACAGGGGTAACTATGGCTACACCTTC	CASSGDRGNYGYTF
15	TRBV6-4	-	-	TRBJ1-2	TGTGCCAGCAGTGTACTAGGGCAGCCAAACTATGGCTACACCTTC	CASSVLGQPNYGYTF
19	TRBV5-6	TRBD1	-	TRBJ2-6	TGTGCCAGCAGCCCCAAGGGACAGACCCTAATCTCTGGGGCCAACGTCCTGACTTTC	CASSPKGQTLISGANVLTF
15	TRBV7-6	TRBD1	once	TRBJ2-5	TGTGCCAGCAGCCAGACAGGGATCCCCCAAGAGACCCAGTACTTC	CASSQTGIPQETQYF
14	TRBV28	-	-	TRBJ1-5	TGTGCCAGCAGGCAGGGTGGGCTTGGGCAGCCCCAGCATTTT	CASRQGGLGQPQHF
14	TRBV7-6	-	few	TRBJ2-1	TGTGCCAGCACCCGAGTCTCGTTGAGCGGTGAGCAGTTCTTC	CASTRVSLSGEQFF
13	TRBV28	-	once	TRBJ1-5	TGTGCCAGCAGGACCAATAGCAATCAGCCCCAGCATTTT	CASRTNSNQPQHF
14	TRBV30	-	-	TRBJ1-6	TGTGCCTGGAGTGTTTCACGGGGAAATTCACCCCTCCACTTT	CAWSVSRGNSPLHF
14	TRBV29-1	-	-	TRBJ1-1	TGCAGCGTTGCTGATACCATCGAACTTAGGGAAGCTTTCTTT	CSVADTIELREAFF
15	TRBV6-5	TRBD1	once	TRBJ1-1	TGTGCCAGCAGCTCTTACGGACAGGGAGGGACTGAAGCTTTCTTT	CASSSYGQGGTEAFF
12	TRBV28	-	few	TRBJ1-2	TGTGCCAGCAGTTCCCGGTCGGGTGGCTACACCTTC	CASSSRSGGYTF
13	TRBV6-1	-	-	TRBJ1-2	TGTGCCAGCAGTTCACAACGTAACTATGGCTACACCTTC	CASSSQRNYGYTF
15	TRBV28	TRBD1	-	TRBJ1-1	TGTGCCAGCAGCTCCCCCAGGCAGGGGGCCACTGAAGCTTTCTTT	CASSSPRQGATEAFF
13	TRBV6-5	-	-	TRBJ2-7	TGTGCCAGCAGTCCCCTGGGGGGCTACGAGCAGTACTTC	CASSPLGGYEQYF
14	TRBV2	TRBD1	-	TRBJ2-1	TGTGCCAGCAAGGAGACAGGGATCTACAATGAGCAGTTCTTC	CASKETGIYNEQFF
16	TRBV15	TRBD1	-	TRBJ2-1	TGTGCCACCAGCGAACAGGGGGCATTGATCGACAATGAGCAGTTCTTC	CATSEQGALIDNEQFF
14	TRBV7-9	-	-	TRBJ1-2	TGTGCCAGCAATCCGGGAGGGAGGGACTATGGCTACACCTTC	CASNPGGRDYGYTF
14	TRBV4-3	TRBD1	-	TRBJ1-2	TGCGCCAGCAGCCCCGGACAGGGTAGCGATGGCTACACCTTC	CASSPGQGSDGYTF
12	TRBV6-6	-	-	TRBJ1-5	TGTGCCAGCAACCAGAACGGGCAGCCCCAGCATTTT	CASNQNGQPQHF
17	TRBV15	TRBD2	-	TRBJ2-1	TGTGCCACCAGCGCCCCCCGGATAGCGGGGACTTACAATGAGCAGTTCTTC	CATSAPRIAGTYNEQFF
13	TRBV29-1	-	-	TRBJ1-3	TGCAGCGCCCGCCTTAGCTCTGGAAACACCATATATTTT	CSARLSSGNTIYF
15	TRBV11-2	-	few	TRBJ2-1	TGTGCCAGCAGCCCACGCCCATACTCCTACAATGAGCAGTTCTTC	CASSPRPYSYNEQFF
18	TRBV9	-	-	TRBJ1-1	TGTGCCAGCAGCGTAGTCGGCTCCCTAAGGAGCATGAACACTGAAGCTTTCTTT	CASSVVGSLRSMNTEAFF
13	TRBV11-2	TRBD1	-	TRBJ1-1	TGTGCCAGCAGCTTAGACAGGGGGACTGAAGCTTTCTTT	CASSLDRGTEAFF
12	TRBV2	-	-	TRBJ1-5	TGTGCCAGCAGTGCTACTAATCAGCCCCAGCATTTT	CASSATNQPQHF
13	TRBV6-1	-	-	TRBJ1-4	TGTGCCAGCAGTGCGGGATTAAAGGAAAAACTGTTTTTT	CASSAGLKEKLFF
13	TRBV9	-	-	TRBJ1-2	TGTGCCAGCAGCGCGGGCCCCTGGGATGGCTACACCTTC	CASSAGPWDGYTF
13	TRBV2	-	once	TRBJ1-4	TGTGCCAGCAGGAAGGGGACTAATGAAAAACTGTTTTTT	CASRKGTNEKLFF
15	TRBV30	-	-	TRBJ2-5	TGTGCCTGGAGTTCCGACATTCTAACTGGGGAGACCCAGTACTTC	CAWSSDILTGETQYF
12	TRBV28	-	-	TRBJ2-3	TGTGCCAGCAGTTTACAGATACATACGCAGTATTTT	CASSLQIHTQYF
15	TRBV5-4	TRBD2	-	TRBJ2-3	TGTGCCAGCAGCTTGCAAAGCGGGGGGGCCGGTACGCAGTATTTT	CASSLQSGGAGTQYF
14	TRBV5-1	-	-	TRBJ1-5	TGCGCCAGCAGCTTGGAGGGCAGAGGACAGCCCCAGCATTTT	CASSLEGRGQPQHF
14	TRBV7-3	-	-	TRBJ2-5	TGTGCCAGCAGCTTAATGGGGTACCAAGAGACCCAGTACTTC	CASSLMGYQETQYF
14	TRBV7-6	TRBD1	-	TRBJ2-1	TGTGCCAGCAGCCCCCAAACGTTGGACAGGAAGCAGTTCTTC	CASSPQTLDRKQFF
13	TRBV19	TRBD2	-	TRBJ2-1	TGTGCCAGTAGTACTAGCGGGGGGCTTGAGCAGTTCTTC	CASSTSGGLEQFF
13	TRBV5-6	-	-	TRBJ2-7	TGTGCCAGCAGCTTGGGACAGAGCTACGAGCAGTACTTC	CASSLGQSYEQYF
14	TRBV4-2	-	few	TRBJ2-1	TGTGCCAGCAGCCGATCGGGGACCTACAATGAGCAGTTCTTC	CASSRSGTYNEQFF
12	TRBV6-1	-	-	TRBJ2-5	TGTGCCAGCAGTGAAGACCGGCTAGCCCAGTACTTC	CASSEDRLAQYF
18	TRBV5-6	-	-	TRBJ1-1	TGTGCCAGCAGCTCGCCCCCCCGTGGTAATTCTGGGAACACTGAAGCTTTCTTT	CASSSPPRGNSGNTEAFF
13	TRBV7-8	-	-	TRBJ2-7	TGTGCCAGCAGCTTTTGGCCAGGGCGAGAGCAGTACTTC	CASSFWPGREQYF
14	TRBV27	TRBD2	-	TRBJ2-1	TGTGCCAGCCTTTCCGGGACTAGAGCCCATGAGCAGTTCTTC	CASLSGTRAHEQFF
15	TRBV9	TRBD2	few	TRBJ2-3	TGTGCCAGCAGCGGGACTAGCGGGGGCACAGATACGCAGTATTTT	CASSGTSGGTDTQYF
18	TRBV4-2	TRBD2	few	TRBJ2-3	TGTGCCAGCAGCCGGAGGGCTAGCGGGGGGGCGTCCACAGATACGCAGTATTTT	CASSRRASGGASTDTQYF
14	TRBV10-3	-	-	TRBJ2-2	TGTGCCATCGCCATATCTGACGGCACCGGGGAGCTGTTTTTT	CAIAISDGTGELFF
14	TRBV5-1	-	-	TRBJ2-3	TGCGCCAGCAGCTTAAGAAGCGACACAGATACGCAGTATTTT	CASSLRSDTDTQYF
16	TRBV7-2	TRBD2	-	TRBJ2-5	TGTGCCAGCAGCTTAGGAACTAGCGGTAGAGGGGAGACCCAGTACTTC	CASSLGTSGRGETQYF
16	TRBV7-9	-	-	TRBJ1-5	TGTGCCAGCAGCTTCCGTATTAGGGGCCCCAATCAGCCCCAGCATTTT	CASSFRIRGPNQPQHF
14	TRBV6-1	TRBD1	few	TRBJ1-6	TGTGCCAGCAGTGCGGGACAGGGGAATTCACCCCTCCACTTT	CASSAGQGNSPLHF